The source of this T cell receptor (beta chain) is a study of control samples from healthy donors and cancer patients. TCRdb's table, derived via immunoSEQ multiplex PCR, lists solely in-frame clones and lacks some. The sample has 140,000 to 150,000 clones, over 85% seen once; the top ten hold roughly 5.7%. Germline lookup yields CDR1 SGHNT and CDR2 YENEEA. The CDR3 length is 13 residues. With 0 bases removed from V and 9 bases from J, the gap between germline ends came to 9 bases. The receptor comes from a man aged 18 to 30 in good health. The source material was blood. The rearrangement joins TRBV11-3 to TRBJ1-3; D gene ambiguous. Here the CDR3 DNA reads TGTGCCAGCAGCTTAGATCCACGCGGCACCATATATTTT. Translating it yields CASSLDPRGTIYF.